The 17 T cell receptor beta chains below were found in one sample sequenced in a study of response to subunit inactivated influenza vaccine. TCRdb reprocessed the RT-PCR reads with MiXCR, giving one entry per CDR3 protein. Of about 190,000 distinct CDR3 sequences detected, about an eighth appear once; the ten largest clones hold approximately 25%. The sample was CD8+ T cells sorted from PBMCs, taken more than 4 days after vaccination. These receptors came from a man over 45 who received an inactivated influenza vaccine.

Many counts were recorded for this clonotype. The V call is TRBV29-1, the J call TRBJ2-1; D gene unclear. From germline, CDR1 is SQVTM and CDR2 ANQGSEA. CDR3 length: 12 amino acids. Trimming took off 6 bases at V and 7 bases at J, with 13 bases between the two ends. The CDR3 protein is CSVPAPTNEQFF. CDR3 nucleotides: TGCAGCGTCCCCGCCCCCACAAATGAGCAGTTCTTC.

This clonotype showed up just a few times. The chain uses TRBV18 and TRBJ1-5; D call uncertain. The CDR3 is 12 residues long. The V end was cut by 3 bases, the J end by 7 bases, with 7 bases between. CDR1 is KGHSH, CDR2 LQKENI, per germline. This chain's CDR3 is CASSPLGQPQHF. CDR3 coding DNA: TGTGCCAGCTCACCCCTCGGACAGCCCCAGCATTTT. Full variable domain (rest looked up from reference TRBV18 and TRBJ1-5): NAGVMQNPRHLVRRRGQEARLRCSPMKGHSHVYWYRQLPEEGLKFMVYLQKENIIDESGMPKERFSAEFPKEGPSILRIQQVVRGDSAAYFCASSPLGQPQHFGDGTRLSIL.

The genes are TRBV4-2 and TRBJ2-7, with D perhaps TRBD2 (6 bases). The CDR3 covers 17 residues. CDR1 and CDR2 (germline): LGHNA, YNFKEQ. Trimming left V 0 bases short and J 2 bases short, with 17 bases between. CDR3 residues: CASSQEISRLGTYEQYF. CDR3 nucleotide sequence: TGTGCCAGCAGCCAAGAAATATCGAGACTAGGGACCTACGAGCAGTACTTC.

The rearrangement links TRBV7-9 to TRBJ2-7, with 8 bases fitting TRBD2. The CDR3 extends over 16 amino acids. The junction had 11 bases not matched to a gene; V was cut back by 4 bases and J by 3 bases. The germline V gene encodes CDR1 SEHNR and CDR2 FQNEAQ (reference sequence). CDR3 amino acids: CASSSESGGRGYEQYF. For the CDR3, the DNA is TGTGCCAGCAGCTCAGAGAGCGGGGGAAGGGGCTACGAGCAGTACTTC.

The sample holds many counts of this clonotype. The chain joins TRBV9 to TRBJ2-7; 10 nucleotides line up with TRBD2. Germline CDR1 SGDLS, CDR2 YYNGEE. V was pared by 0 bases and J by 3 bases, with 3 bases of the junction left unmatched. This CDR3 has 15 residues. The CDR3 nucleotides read TGTGCCAGCAGCGTAGGGGCTAGCGGGAGCTACGAGCAGTACTTC. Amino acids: CASSVGASGSYEQYF. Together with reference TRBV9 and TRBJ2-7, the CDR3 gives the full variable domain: DSGVTQTPKHLITATGQRVTLRCSPRSGDLSVYWYQQSLDQGLQFLIQYYNGEERAKGNILERFSAQQFPDLHSELNLSSLELGDSALYFCASSVGASGSYEQYFGPGTRLTVT.

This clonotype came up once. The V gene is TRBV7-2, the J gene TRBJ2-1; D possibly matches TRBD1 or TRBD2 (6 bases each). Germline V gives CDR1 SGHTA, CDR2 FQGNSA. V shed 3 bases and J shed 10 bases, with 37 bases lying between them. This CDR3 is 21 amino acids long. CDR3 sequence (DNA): TGTGCCAGCAGCTTCGCCTGGGGGACATCTGAACCCCGGGACTGGGTTAAGGAGCAGTTCTTC. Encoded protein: CASSFAWGTSEPRDWVKEQFF.

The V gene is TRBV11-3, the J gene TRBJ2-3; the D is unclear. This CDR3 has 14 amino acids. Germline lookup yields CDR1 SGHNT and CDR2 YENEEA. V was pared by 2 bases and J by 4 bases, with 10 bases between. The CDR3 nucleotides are TGTGCCAGCAGCTTAAATTTAGAAGCAGATACGCAGTATTTT. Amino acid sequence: CASSLNLEADTQYF.

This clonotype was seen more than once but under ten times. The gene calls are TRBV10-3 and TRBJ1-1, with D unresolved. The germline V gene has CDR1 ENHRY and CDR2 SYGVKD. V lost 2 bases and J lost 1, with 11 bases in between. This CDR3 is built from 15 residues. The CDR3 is CAISETLSGNTEAFF. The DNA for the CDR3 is TGTGCCATCAGTGAGACCCTCTCCGGGAACACTGAAGCTTTCTTT.

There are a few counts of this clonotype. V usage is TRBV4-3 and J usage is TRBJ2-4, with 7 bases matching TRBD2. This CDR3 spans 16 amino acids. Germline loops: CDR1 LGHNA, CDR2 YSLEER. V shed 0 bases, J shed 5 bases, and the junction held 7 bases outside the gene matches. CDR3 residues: CASSQDIMGGENIQYF. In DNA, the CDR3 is TGCGCCAGCAGCCAAGATATTATGGGAGGGGAAAACATTCAGTACTTC.

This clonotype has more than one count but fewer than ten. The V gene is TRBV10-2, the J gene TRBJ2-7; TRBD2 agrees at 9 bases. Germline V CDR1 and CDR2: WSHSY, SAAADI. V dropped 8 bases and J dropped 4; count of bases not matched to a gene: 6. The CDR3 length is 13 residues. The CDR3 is CASGSGGFYEQYF. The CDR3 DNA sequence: TGCGCCAGCGGTAGCGGGGGATTTTACGAGCAGTACTTC.

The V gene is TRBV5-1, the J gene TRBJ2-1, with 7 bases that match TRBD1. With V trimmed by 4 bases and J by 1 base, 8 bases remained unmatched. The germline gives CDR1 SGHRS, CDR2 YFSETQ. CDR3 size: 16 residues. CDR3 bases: TGCGCCAGCAGCATGACAGGGTCTCTGTCCTACAATGAGCAGTTCTTC. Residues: CASSMTGSLSYNEQFF.

CDR3 amino acids: CASSQERVPGQETQYF. CDR3 nucleotides: TGTGCCAGCAGCCAAGAGAGGGTCCCGGGACAAGAGACCCAGTACTTC. The chain uses TRBV3-1 and TRBJ2-5; weak D call: TRBD2 (5 bases). The CDR3 has 16 residues. Trimming left V 0 bases short and J 2 bases short, with 13 bases between. CDR1 LGHDT and CDR2 YNNKEL come from the germline V gene (reference sequence).

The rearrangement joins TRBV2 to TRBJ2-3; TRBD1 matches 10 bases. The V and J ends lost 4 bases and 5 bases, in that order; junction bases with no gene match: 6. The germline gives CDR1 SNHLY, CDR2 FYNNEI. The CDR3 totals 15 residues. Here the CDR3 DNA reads TGTGCCAGCAGTGGGGACAGGGGATTAGAAGATACGCAGTATTTT. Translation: CASSGDRGLEDTQYF.

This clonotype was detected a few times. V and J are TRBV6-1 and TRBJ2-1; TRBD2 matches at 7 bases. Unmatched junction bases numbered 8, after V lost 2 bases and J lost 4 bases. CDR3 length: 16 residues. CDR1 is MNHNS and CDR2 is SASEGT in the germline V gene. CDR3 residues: CASSEYRGVIYNEQFF. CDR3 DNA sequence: TGTGCCAGCAGTGAATACCGGGGGGTTATATACAATGAGCAGTTCTTC.

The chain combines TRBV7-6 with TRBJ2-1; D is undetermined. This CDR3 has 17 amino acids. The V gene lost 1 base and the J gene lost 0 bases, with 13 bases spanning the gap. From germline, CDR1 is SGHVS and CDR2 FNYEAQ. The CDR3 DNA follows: TGTGCCAGCAGCTTAGAGGTGGGGTCTGGCTCCTACAATGAGCAGTTCTTC. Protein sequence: CASSLEVGSGSYNEQFF.

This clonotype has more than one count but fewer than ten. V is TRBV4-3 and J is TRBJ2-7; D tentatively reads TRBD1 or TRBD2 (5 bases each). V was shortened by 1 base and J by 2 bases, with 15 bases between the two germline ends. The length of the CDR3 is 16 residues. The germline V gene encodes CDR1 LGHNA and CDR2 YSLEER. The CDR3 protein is CASSQGTGTDAYEQYF. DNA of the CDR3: TGCGCCAGCAGCCAAGGAACCGGGACGGATGCCTACGAGCAGTACTTC.

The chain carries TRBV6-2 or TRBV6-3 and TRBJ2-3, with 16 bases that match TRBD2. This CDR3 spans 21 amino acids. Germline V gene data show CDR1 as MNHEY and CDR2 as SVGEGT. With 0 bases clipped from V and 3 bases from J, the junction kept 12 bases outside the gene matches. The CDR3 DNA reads TGTGCCAGCAGTTACTCTCGGGGGACTAGCGGGAGGGCCGGTGCGACAGATACGCAGTATTTT. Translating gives CASSYSRGTSGRAGATDTQYF.